The text below deals with one TCR beta chain. This specimen belongs to a study of technical replicates of blood from a few donors. The CDR3 spans 15 residues. V lost 1 base and J lost 2; bases outside the gene matches: 3. Germline V gives CDR1 SGHDT, CDR2 YYEEEE. Profiling relied on immunoSEQ multiplex PCR, and the TCRdb table lists in-frame clones only, not all of them. Counted here are some 60,000 clones, around 87% occurring once; the ten biggest clones make up roughly 5.2%. This receptor was identified in a human donor in good health. Some clones in this sample may be carry-over from other donors' samples. The chain combines TRBV5-6 with TRBJ1-5; 7 nucleotides match TRBD1. The sequencing sample was made of PBMCs. In DNA, the CDR3 is TGTGCCAGCAGCTTGACAGGGGTCGGCAATCAGCCCCAGCATTTT. Its translation: CASSLTGVGNQPQHF.